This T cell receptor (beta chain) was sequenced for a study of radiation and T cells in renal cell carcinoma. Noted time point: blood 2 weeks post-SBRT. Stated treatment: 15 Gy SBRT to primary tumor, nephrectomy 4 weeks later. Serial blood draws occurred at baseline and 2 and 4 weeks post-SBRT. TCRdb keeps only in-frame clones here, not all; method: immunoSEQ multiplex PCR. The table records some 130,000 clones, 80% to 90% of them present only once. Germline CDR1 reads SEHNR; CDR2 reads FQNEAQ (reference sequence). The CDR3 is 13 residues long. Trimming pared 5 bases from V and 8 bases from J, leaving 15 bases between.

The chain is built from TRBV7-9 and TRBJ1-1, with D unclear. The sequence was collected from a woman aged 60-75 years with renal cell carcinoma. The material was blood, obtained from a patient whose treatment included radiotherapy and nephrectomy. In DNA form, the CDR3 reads TGTGCCAGCAGCCCCCCGGGGTCCGGGGAAGCTTTCTTT. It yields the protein CASSPPGSGEAFF.